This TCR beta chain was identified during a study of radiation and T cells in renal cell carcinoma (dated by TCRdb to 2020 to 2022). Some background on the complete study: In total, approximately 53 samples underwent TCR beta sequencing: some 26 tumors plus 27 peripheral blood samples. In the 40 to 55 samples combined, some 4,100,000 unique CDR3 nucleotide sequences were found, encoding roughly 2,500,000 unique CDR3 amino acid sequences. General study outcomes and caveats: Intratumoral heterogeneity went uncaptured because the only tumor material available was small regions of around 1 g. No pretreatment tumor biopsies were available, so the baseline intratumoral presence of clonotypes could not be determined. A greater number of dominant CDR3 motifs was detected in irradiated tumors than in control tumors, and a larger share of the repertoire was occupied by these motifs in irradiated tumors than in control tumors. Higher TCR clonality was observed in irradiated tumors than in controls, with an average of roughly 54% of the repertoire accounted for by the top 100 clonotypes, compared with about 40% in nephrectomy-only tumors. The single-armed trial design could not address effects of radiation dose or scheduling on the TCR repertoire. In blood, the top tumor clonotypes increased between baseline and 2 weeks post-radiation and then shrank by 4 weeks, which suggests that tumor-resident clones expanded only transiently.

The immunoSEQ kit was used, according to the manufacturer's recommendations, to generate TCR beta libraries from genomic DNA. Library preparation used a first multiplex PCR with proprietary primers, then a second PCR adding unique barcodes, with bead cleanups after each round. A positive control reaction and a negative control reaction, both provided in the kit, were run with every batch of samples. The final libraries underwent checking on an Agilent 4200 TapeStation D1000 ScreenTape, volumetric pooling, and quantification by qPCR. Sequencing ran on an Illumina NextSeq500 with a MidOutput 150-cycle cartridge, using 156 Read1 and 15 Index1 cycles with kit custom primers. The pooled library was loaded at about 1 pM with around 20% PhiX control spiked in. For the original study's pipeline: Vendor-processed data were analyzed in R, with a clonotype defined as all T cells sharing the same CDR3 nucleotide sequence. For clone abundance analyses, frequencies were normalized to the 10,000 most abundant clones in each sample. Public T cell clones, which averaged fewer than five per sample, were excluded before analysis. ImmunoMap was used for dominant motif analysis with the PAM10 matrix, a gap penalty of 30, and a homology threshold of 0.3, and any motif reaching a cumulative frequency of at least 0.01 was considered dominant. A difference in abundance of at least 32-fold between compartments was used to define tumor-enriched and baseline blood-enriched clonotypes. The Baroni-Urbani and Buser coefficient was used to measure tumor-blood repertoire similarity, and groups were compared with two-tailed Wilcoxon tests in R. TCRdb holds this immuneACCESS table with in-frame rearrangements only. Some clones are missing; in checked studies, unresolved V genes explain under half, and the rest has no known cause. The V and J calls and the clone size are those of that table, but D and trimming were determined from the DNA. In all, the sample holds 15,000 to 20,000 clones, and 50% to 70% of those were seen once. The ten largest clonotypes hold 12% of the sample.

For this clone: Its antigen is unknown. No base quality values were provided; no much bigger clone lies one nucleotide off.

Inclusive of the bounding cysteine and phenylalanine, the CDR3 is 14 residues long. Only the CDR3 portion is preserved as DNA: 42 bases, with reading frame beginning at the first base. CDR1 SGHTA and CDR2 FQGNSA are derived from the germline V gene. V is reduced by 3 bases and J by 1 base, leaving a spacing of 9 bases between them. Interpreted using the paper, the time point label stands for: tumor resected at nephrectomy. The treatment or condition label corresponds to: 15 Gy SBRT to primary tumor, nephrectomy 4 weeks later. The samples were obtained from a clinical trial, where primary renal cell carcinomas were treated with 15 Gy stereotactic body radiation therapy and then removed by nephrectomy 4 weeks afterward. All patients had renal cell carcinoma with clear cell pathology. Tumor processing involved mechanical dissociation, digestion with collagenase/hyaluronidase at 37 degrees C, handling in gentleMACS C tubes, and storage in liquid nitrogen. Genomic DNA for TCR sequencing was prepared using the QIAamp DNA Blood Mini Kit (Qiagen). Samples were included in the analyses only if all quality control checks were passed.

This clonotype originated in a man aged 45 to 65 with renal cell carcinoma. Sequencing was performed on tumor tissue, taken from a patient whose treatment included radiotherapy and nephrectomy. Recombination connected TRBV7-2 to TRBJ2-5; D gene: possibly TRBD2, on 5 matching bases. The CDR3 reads CASSFNSVQETQYF. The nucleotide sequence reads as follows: TGTGCCAGCAGCTTCAATAGCGTCCAAGAGACCCAGTACTTC.